This entry is about one T cell receptor beta chain. Antigen: not known. Using immunoSEQ multiplex PCR, the repertoire was profiled, and TCRdb retains in-frame clones only, with some absent. The table includes about 41,000 clones, around 83% detected once. The CDR3 is 12 amino acids. Trimming removed 0 bases from V and 6 bases from J, with 7 bases in between. Germline V gene data show CDR1 as SGDLS and CDR2 as YYNGEE. This sample is part of a study of OX40 agonist ivuxolimab in advanced cancers. Study context: Patients in dose escalation had liver, melanoma, kidney or head and neck cancers. Notes on the study in general: CD4+ and CD8+ blood T cells expanded clonally by week 6 at 0.1 to 3.0 mg/kg. Partial responders dosed at 0.1-3.0 mg/kg displayed clonal expansion ranking among the lowest.

This clonotype was sampled from an adult with an advanced solid tumor such as melanoma, head and neck, liver or kidney cancer. The V and J genes are TRBV9 and TRBJ2-7; weak D call: TRBD2 (5 bases). The sample consisted of CD4+ or CD8+ T cells sorted from blood, taken in a trial of the OX40 agonist ivuxolimab. As DNA, the CDR3 is TGTGCCAGCAGCGTAGCGGGGTCCGAGCAGTACTTC. Translated: CASSVAGSEQYF.